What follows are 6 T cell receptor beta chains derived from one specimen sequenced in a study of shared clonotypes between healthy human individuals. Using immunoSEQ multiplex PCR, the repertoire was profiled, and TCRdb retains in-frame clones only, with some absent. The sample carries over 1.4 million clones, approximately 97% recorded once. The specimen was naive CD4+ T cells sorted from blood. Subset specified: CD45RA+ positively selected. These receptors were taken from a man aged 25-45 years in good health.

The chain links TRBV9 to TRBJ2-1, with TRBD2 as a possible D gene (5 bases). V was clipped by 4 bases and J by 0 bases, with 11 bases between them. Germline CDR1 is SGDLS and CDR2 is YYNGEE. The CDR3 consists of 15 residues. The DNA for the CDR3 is TGTGCCAGCAGCTCGGCTGGGAGCTCCTACAATGAGCAGTTCTTC. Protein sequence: CASSSAGSSYNEQFF.

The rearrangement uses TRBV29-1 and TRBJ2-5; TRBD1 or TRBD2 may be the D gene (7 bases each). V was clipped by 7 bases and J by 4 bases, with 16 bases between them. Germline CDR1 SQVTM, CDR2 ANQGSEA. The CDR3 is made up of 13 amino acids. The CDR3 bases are TGCAGCGCGGAGACAGGGAGGGGAGAGACCCAGTACTTC. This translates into CSAETGRGETQYF.

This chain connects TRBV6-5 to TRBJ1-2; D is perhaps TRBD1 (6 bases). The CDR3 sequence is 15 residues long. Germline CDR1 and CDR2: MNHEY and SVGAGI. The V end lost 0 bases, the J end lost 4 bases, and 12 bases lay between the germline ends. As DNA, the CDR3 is TGTGCCAGCAGTTACTCGGGGGGCCTTATCTATGGCTACACCTTC. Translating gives CASSYSGGLIYGYTF.

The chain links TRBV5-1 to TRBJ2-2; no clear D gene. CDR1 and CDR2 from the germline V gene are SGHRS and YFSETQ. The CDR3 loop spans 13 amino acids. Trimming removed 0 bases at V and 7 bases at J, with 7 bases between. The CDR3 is CASSLAPDGELFF. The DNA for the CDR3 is TGCGCCAGCAGCTTGGCCCCTGACGGGGAGCTGTTTTTT.

The CDR3 reads CASSQGFYDIGQRGGYTF. The CDR3 DNA follows: TGTGCCAGCAGCCAAGGTTTTTATGATATAGGACAACGAGGGGGCTACACCTTC. The rearrangement links TRBV14 to TRBJ1-2, with a possible D match to TRBD1 (5 bases). The length of the CDR3 is 18 residues. Germline values: CDR1 SGHDN, CDR2 FVKESK. V lost 1 base, J lost 8 bases, and 26 bases lay in between.

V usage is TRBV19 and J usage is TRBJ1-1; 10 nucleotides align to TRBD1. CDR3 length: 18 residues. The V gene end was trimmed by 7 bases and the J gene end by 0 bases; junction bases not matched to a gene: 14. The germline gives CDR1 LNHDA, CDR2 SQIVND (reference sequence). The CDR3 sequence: CASTKTGTGVSMNTEAFF. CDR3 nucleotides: TGTGCCAGTACCAAGACCGGGACAGGGGTATCCATGAACACTGAAGCTTTCTTT.